A selection of T cell receptor beta chains follows, all from one sample in a study of blood T cells in healthy people across ages. TCRdb processed the 5' RACE reads anew with MiXCR; each CDR3 protein has one entry. The sample shows about 800,000 distinct CDR3 sequences, around 25% of them seen only once. This same sample was also part of a study on T cells of mothers and their children.

The sequenced sample consisted of blood. All receptors derive from a boy younger than 18 in good health. The CDR3 runs from the conserved cysteine through the conserved F or W. D genes are given only for firm matches. Clone size is not always given. Where it is, it says once, few, many or a class for expanded clones.

clone size,J gene,V gene,D gene,CDR3 length,CDR3 protein
.,TRBJ2-6,TRBV20-1,.,16,CSAEIRVTSGANVLTF
.,TRBJ2-1,TRBV7-2,.,11,CASSFYDKQFF
few,TRBJ1-1,TRBV30,.,13,CAWSWRGGTEAFF
.,TRBJ2-4,TRBV20-1,.,14,CSARTSTAENIQYF
.,TRBJ2-1,TRBV28,.,13,CASSLSAGVMQFF
.,TRBJ2-2,TRBV21-1,.,16,CASSSWTGMNTGELFF
few,TRBJ2-5,TRBV12-3/TRBV12-4,.,14,CASRPGTAKETQYF
.,TRBJ2-5,TRBV2,TRBD1,14,CASFTGQSQETQYF
.,TRBJ2-7,TRBV9,.,14,CASSVGDANYEQYF
.,.,TRBV10-3,TRBD1,13,CAIRDRVEDEQYF
.,TRBJ2-7,TRBV6-5,.,15,CASSYDRVGAYEQYF
many,TRBJ2-1,TRBV5-1,.,13,CASSQDRYNEQFF
few,TRBJ2-5,TRBV7-8,TRBD2,18,CASSLNRALAGAQETQYF
few,.,TRBV2,.,15,CASRMGGGWGNEQFF
.,TRBJ2-7,TRBV7-9,.,13,CASSLGPGDEQYF
.,TRBJ1-2,TRBV6-5,.,19,CASSSPQGMGLARNYGYTF
once,TRBJ2-7,TRBV4-2,.,15,CASSNRDGEAYEQYF
.,TRBJ2-5,TRBV7-3,TRBD2,15,CASSYTSGIGETQYF
.,TRBJ2-3,TRBV29-1,.,13,CSVEARLTDTQYF
.,TRBJ2-2,TRBV2,.,13,CASSAQETGELFF
.,TRBJ1-5,TRBV19,.,16,CASSMGGGGGLQPQHF
.,TRBJ2-1,TRBV20-1,.,16,CSATRAVGSSYNEQFF
.,TRBJ2-2,TRBV28,TRBD1,14,CASSSDRVTGELFF
few,TRBJ1-4,TRBV12-3/TRBV12-4,.,15,CASSLGPSTNEKLFF
.,TRBJ2-5,TRBV7-9,TRBD1,16,CASSFSGRGHGETQYF
once,TRBJ2-4,TRBV7-2,TRBD1,15,CASSLRQGLKNIQYF
few,TRBJ2-2,TRBV7-2,.,14,CASSLLHNTGELFF
.,TRBJ1-3,TRBV6-2/TRBV6-3,.,14,CASSYSLQGNTIYF
few,TRBJ1-1,TRBV29-1,.,10,CSVIDTEAFF
few,TRBJ1-4,TRBV20-1,.,13,CSAARGPNEKLFF
few,TRBJ1-2,TRBV19,.,12,CASSRVYYGYTF
.,TRBJ2-4,TRBV29-1,.,12,CSVGGQPNIQYF
.,TRBJ2-7,TRBV10-3,TRBD2,15,CAISESSAGAYEQYF
.,TRBJ2-3,TRBV7-9,TRBD1,16,CASSSTGTGDSDTQYF
.,TRBJ1-2,TRBV13,TRBD1,16,CASSSGQGVNNYGYTF
few,TRBJ1-6,TRBV6-6,.,17,CASSYGLLSGGNSPLHF
few,TRBJ2-6,TRBV7-2,.,15,CVSSYRELGANVLTF
.,TRBJ2-3,TRBV28,TRBD2,12,CAAGGNTDTQYF
.,TRBJ2-5,TRBV14,TRBD1,12,CASSQGGQSTLF
.,TRBJ1-1,TRBV6-1,.,15,CASSEAEGINTEAFF
once,TRBJ2-5,TRBV7-9,TRBD2,16,CASSSSGTSGQETQYF
few,.,TRBV6-5,.,13,CASIEPRGAEQYF
.,TRBJ2-7,TRBV7-6,.,16,CASSSGGWTEGNEQYF
few,TRBJ2-5,TRBV6-6,.,14,CASTDDSYQETQYF
.,TRBJ1-2,TRBV6-1,.,11,CASSEGTGYTF
.,TRBJ2-1,TRBV20-1,.,15,CSASGGVSSYNEQFF
many,TRBJ2-7,TRBV20-1,TRBD2,19,CSARLRREEAGGPSYEQYF